This T cell receptor beta chain was documented in a study of blood T cell repertoires in COVID-19. As for the study in general: COVID-19 samples collected from the United States, Italy and Spain covered acute and convalescent phases. PBMCs, B-cell-depleted T cells, or T cells were the source of the cDNA or gDNA that made up the material.

The CDR3 runs to 13 residues. Deletions cut 2 bases from V and 6 bases from J, with 8 bases between. Germline V gives CDR1 LNHNV, CDR2 YYDKDF (reference sequence). Original processing methods: Scientists estimated how many nucleated cells there were by amplifying reference gene primers. Sequencing was performed with immunoSEQ multiplex PCR; in TCRdb, only in-frame clones are kept and a portion is missing. That table supplies the V and J calls and clone size; D and trimming were determined from the DNA. The repertoire holds roughly 60,000 clones, with roughly 77% as singletons. The sequenced sample was peripheral blood. The clonotype originates from a man aged 80 or over with acute or convalescent COVID-19. V gene TRBV15 combines with J gene TRBJ1-5; D unclear. The CDR3 DNA sequence: TGTGCCACCAGCAGAACAACGTTTCAGCCCCAGCATTTT. This gives the protein CATSRTTFQPQHF.